Following are 14 T cell receptor beta chains from one sample sequenced in a study of T-cell reconstitution after alpha-beta-depleted transplantation in children. Unique molecular identifiers were incorporated into the prepared TCRbeta library. MiXCR was run by TCRdb on the PCR reads, yielding one entry per CDR3 protein. The table shows around 300,000 distinct CDR3 sequences, with approximately 23% occurring only once. Material: PBMCs, mostly from graft donor cells, obtained 180 days after TCRalphabeta/CD19-depleted stem cell transplant. Receptor source: a male patient aged 10 to 17 who had a stem cell transplant for acute lymphoblastic leukemia, so the T cells may come from the graft donor.

This clonotype was observed many times. The chain uses TRBV5-1 and TRBJ2-7; D may correspond to TRBD1 or TRBD2 (6 bases each). The V gene's germline CDR1 is SGHRS and CDR2 YFSETQ. V gave up 7 bases and J gave up 1 base, with 18 bases separating them. The CDR3 is 15 amino acids. CDR3 in DNA: TGCGCCAGCCAGGGGCCGGGACTGGGATCCTACGAGCAGTACTTC. This codes for CASQGPGLGSYEQYF.

This clonotype has a handful of counts. The chain joins TRBV5-1 to TRBJ2-3, with D uncertain. V lost 1 base to trimming and J lost 2 bases, with 11 bases between them. This CDR3 has 15 residues. The germline V gene has CDR1 SGHRS and CDR2 YFSETQ. CDR3 protein: CASSLRAAITDTQYF. The CDR3 DNA sequence: TGCGCCAGCAGCTTGAGGGCGGCTATCACAGATACGCAGTATTTT.

The CDR3 nucleotides read TGTGCCAGCAGGAATCCGGGACGGCTCTATGGCTACACCTTC. Its translation is CASRNPGRLYGYTF. The genes are TRBV6-1 and TRBJ1-2; possible D gene TRBD1, 5 bases. The CDR3 has 14 residues. CDR1 MNHNS and CDR2 SASEGT come from the germline V gene. Trimming left V 6 bases short and J 4 bases short, with 15 bases between.

The chain is built from TRBV20-1 and TRBJ2-5; 8 bases are a match to TRBD1. The CDR3 sequence is 12 residues long. Trimming took 5 bases from V and 5 from J; bases not matched to a gene: 4. CDR1 is DFQATT, CDR2 SNEGSKA, per germline (reference sequence). The DNA for the CDR3 is TGCAGTGCTTTGGACAGGGTGGAGACCCAGTACTTC. Residues: CSALDRVETQYF.

This clonotype was observed a single time. The rearrangement joins TRBV27 to TRBJ2-4; D is perhaps TRBD2 (5 bases). This CDR3 is 14 amino acids long. V was shortened by 3 bases and J by 0 bases, with 6 bases between the two germline ends. Germline loops: CDR1 MNHEY, CDR2 SMNVEV (reference sequence). Here the CDR3 reads CASSFAGAKNIQYF. CDR3 coding DNA: TGTGCCAGCAGTTTTGCGGGAGCCAAAAACATTCAGTACTTC.

The chain links TRBV5-1 to TRBJ2-5; TRBD2 matches at 12 bases. J lost 1 base, V lost 4 bases, and 5 bases had no gene match. This CDR3 contains 16 residues. The germline gives CDR1 SGHRS, CDR2 YFSETQ. CDR3 loop: CASSPQLAGGQETQYF. The CDR3 DNA reads as TGCGCCAGCAGCCCTCAACTAGCGGGAGGCCAAGAGACCCAGTACTTC.

This clonotype has only a few counts. The chain has TRBV6-1 and TRBJ2-1; tentative D call: TRBD1 (6 bases). The V end lost 4 bases, the J end lost 0 bases, and 10 bases lay between the germline ends. There are 15 residues in the CDR3. CDR1 is MNHNS, CDR2 SASEGT, per germline. This CDR3 is CASSGRGNSYNEQFF. CDR3 bases: TGTGCCAGCAGTGGTAGGGGGAACTCCTACAATGAGCAGTTCTTC.

This clonotype was detected only a few times. The V gene is TRBV7-6, the J gene TRBJ2-5; 8 bases map to TRBD2. Germline assignment: CDR1 SGHVS and CDR2 FNYEAQ. The CDR3 sequence is 15 residues long. The junction had 12 bases not matched to a gene; V was cut back by 7 bases and J by 5 bases. In nucleotides, the CDR3 is TGTGCCAGCAATGATCCCAGCGGGAGAGGCGAGACCCAGTACTTC. This codes for CASNDPSGRGETQYF.

V usage is TRBV15 and J usage is TRBJ2-3; TRBD2 agrees at 7 bases. The ends lost 1 base at V and 0 bases at J; junction bases unmatched: 7. From germline, CDR1 is LNHNV and CDR2 YYDKDF (reference sequence). This CDR3 spans 17 amino acids. The CDR3 loop is CATSRGFAGESTDTQYF. CDR3 coding DNA: TGTGCCACCAGCAGAGGGTTTGCGGGGGAAAGCACAGATACGCAGTATTTT.

The chain carries TRBV30 and TRBJ1-1; a possible D gene is TRBD1 (5 bases). Germline V gives CDR1 GTSNPN, CDR2 SVGIG (reference sequence). This CDR3 has 12 amino acids. V lost 2 bases, J lost 6 bases, and 10 bases lay in between. The CDR3 loop reads CAWSLRVPEAFF. For the CDR3, the DNA is TGTGCCTGGAGTCTCAGGGTCCCTGAAGCTTTCTTT.

This chain connects TRBV5-1 to TRBJ2-4; no reliable D call. V was cut by 0 bases and J by 8 bases, with 9 bases left in between. CDR1 and CDR2 (germline): SGHRS, YFSETQ. The CDR3 length is 13 residues. This chain's CDR3 is CASSLGSQDIQYF. Written as DNA, the CDR3 is TGCGCCAGCAGCTTGGGATCTCAAGACATTCAGTACTTC.

In its sample, this clonotype was seen many times. The V call is TRBV5-1, the J call TRBJ2-3, with TRBD1 matching over 8 bases. The trim removed 2 bases at V and 2 bases at J, leaving 10 bases unmatched. CDR1 is SGHRS and CDR2 is YFSETQ in the germline V gene. The CDR3 extends over 17 amino acids. The CDR3 bases are TGCGCCAGCAGCTTCGGACAGGGACCAGTCTCCACAGATACGCAGTATTTT. Its translation: CASSFGQGPVSTDTQYF.

This clonotype was counted a single time. The chain recombines TRBV4-2 with TRBJ2-5; 12 bases align to TRBD2. After removal of 0 bases from V and 5 bases from J, the junction contained 10 bases not matched to a gene. The CDR3 sequence is 18 residues long. Germline V gene sequence: CDR1 LGHNA, CDR2 YNFKEQ. The CDR3 here is CASSQDRSSGRAGETQYF. The CDR3 nucleotides read TGTGCCAGCAGCCAAGATCGGTCTAGCGGGAGGGCCGGGGAGACCCAGTACTTC.

This clonotype turned up a few times. This sequence joins TRBV5-5 and TRBJ2-1; D is perhaps TRBD1 (6 bases). Per the germline V gene, CDR1 is SGHKS and CDR2 is YYEKEE (reference sequence). This CDR3 region has 14 residues. V was cut by 4 bases and J by 3 bases, with 11 bases left in between. CDR3 nucleotides: TGTGCCAGCAGCCCCTACAGGGACTACAATGAGCAGTTCTTC. Translating it yields CASSPYRDYNEQFF.